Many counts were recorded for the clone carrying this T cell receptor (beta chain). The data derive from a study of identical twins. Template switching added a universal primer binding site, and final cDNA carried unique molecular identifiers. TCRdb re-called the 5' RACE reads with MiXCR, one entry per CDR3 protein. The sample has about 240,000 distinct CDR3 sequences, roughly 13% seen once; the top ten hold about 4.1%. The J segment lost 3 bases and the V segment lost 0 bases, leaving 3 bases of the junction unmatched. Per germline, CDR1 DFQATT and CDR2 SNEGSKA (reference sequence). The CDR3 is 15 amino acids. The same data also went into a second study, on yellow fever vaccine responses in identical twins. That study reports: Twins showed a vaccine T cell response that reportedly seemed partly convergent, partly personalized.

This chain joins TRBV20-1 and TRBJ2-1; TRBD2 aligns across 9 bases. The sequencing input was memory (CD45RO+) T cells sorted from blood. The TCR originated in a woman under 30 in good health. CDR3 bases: TGCAGTGCTAGAGATGCTAGCGGGGACTACAATGAGCAGTTCTTC. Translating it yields CSARDASGDYNEQFF.